This T cell receptor beta chain was sequenced during a study of T cell repertoires in cytomegalovirus infection. The overall study: Indicated by public TCR beta signatures were CMV infection and matching HLA type.

With regard to this clonotype: Antigen unknown.

General study results and limits: Within the response measured ex vivo, HLA-C-restricted CMV-specific TCR beta clonotypes were dominant.

One entry per CDR3 protein results from TCRdb running MiXCR on the reads. This repertoire shows approximately 130,000 distinct CDR3 sequences, under 30% found once; its top ten account for 30% to 40%. V was pared by 3 bases and J by 1 base, with 17 bases between. The CDR3 length is 17 residues. Germline values: CDR1 SGHTA, CDR2 FQGNSA. Sequencing was done on a sample of PBMCs, sequenced either directly or after in vitro stimulation (not recorded which). This TCR derives from a human donor in good health (CMV status not recorded). Some clones in this sample may be carry-over from other donors' samples. The chain carries TRBV7-2 and TRBJ2-3; possibly TRBD2 for D (6 bases). Written as DNA, the CDR3 is TGTGCCAGCAGCTTCTTATTACGGGGGACCGGCACAGATACGCAGTATTTT. It is translated as CASSFLLRGTGTDTQYF.